This T cell receptor beta chain was obtained from a study of T cells in Graves' hyperthyroidism and ophthalmopathy. A word on this clonotype: Its matching antigen is unknown.

The study, taken as a whole, reports: Most thyroid clonotypes with frequency above 0.001 were detected in blood.

Amplified TCR beta CDR3 regions came from RNA transcripts. The HTBI primer set drove a first-round RT-PCR of the TCR CDR3. A single record per CDR3 protein comes from TCRdb applying MiXCR to the multiplex PCR reads. This sample yields under 650,000 distinct CDR3 sequences, of which around 15% are seen a single time; 3% to 4.5% belongs to the top ten. The germline V gene encodes CDR1 LNHDA and CDR2 SQIVND (reference sequence). The CDR3 runs 15 residues. The chain couples TRBV19 to TRBJ2-1; 11 bases match TRBD2. The J call may be faulty, since TRBJ2-7 better matches the DNA end. This TCR was recovered from a woman in her thirties with Graves' hyperthyroidism. Sequencing was performed on blood. The CDR3 protein is CASNLAGGSYNEQYF. The DNA of the CDR3 is TGTGCCAGTAACCTAGCGGGAGGATCCTACAATGAGCAGTACTTC.